This T cell receptor beta chain was observed in a study of CD8 T cells in ankylosing spondylitis. Study results and caveats: Typical of ankylosing spondylitis blood, it appeared, was a TCR beta motif of several highly homologous variants. Relatively rare in peripheral blood, disease-linked clones were also CD8+. Researchers reportedly found disease-linked clones significantly enriched in matched ankylosing spondylitis synovial fluid.

The germline CDR1 and CDR2 sequences are SGHRS and YFSETQ. This CDR3 has 15 residues. V was pared by 3 bases and J by 0 bases, with 13 bases between. The sample holds many counts of this clonotype. Antigen specificity is unknown. TCR beta libraries were made by quantitative 5'-RACE with molecular barcodes. TCRdb ran MiXCR on the 5' RACE reads and lists one entry per CDR3 protein. Among 700,000 to 1,000,000 distinct CDR3 sequences listed, approximately 12% were seen once. The source material was blood, either unsorted or a sorted T cell fraction (not recorded which). The chain uses TRBV5-1 and TRBJ2-7; D possibly corresponds to TRBD2 (6 bases). The sequence came from a male donor with ankylosing spondylitis. The CDR3 here is CASSWGTQSSYEQYF. The CDR3 nucleotides are TGCGCCAGCAGCTGGGGGACTCAGAGCTCCTACGAGCAGTACTTC.